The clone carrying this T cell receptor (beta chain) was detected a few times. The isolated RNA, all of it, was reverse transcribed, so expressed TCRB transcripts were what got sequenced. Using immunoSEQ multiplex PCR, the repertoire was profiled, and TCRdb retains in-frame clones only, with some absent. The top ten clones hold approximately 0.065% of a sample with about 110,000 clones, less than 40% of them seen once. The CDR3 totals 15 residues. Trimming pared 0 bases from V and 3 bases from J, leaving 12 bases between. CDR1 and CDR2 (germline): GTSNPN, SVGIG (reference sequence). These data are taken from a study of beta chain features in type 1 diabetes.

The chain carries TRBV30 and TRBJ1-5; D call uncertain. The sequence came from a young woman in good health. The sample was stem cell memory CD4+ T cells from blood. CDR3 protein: CAWSVKTANNQPQHF. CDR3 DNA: TGTGCCTGGAGTGTAAAAACAGCCAACAATCAGCCCCAGCATTTT.